The 24 T cell receptor delta chains reported below all come from one sample, sequenced in a study of gamma-delta T cells after stem cell transplantation. TCRdb re-called clones from the RT-PCR reads using CATT. The data show 450 to 550 delta-chain clones, with around a sixth seen just once and roughly half held by the top ten. Sequenced sample: gamma-delta T cells. The source is a human donor. It is not recorded whose cells these are; they may come from a transplant donor.

In regard to this clone: A far larger clone is one nucleotide away, so this likely arose from a read error. This specimen includes other DNA sequences encoding the same CDR3. The chain carries TRDV1 and TRDJ1, with 12 bases identical to TRDD3. The junction had 14 bases not matched to a gene; V was cut back by 6 bases and J by 0 bases. The length of the CDR3 is 19 residues. The germline V gene has CDR1 TSWWSYY and CDR2 QGS. CDR3 region: CALGEITGGYRFYTDKLIF. DNA of the CDR3: TGTGCTCTTGGAGAAATAACTGGGGGATACCGATTTTACACCGATAAACTCATCTTT.

This clone was seen only a few times. The protein given by TCRdb reflects a much larger clone and differs at residue 5 from this DNA's translation, likely from a read error; the protein shown is the DNA's translation. This sequence joins TRDV2 and TRDJ3, with 10 bases aligning to TRDD3. Germline loops: CDR1 GEAIGNYY, CDR2 EKD. The V and J ends lost 2 bases and 2 bases, in that order; junction bases with no gene match: 23. This CDR3 has 24 amino acids. The CDR3 DNA is TGTGCCTGTGACATAGTCGGGCCTTCCCGAGGTACTGGGGGATCTACCTGGGACACCCGACAGATGTTTTTC. Translating gives CACDIVGPSRGTGGSTWDTRQMFF.

Comments on this clone: A far larger clone is only one base removed, so a read error is likely. The chain employs TRDV2 and TRDJ1, with 7 bases aligning to TRDD3. This CDR3 comprises 15 residues. Germline-derived CDR1 and CDR2 are GEAIGNYY and EKD. V gave up 5 bases and J gave up 3 bases; unmatched junction bases: 11. The CDR3 bases are TGTGCCTGTGGCCCTTTAGGATACGCGGCCGATAAACTCATCTTT. Its translation: CACGPLGYAADKLIF.

This clone was recorded a few times. J is TRDJ1 and V is TRDV2, with D maybe TRDD3 (5 bases). Germline-derived CDR1 and CDR2 are GEAIGNYY and EKD. Deletions cut 0 bases from V and 5 bases from J, with 15 bases between. CDR3 length: 15 residues. CDR3 in DNA: TGTGCCTGTGACACCGTGGAGATACAGGCGGATAAACTCATCTTT. This encodes CACDTVEIQADKLIF.

Concerning this clone itself: One end of the junction varies from germline; a read error may be responsible. This chain joins TRDV2 and TRDJ1; maybe TRDD3 (7 bases). The CDR3 covers 20 residues. Germline V lookup: CDR1 GEAIGNYY, CDR2 EKD. DNA of the CDR3: TGCGCCTGTGACTCGGTCCTACGTAATGGGGGACGGGCGTACACCGATAAACTCATCTTT. It translates to CACDSVLRNGGRAYTDKLIF.

Concerning this clone: With only one base between it and a far larger clone, this is likely a read error. This chain links TRDV2 with TRDJ1, with D possibly called TRDD1 or TRDD3 (6 bases each). From germline, CDR1 is GEAIGNYY and CDR2 EKD. The CDR3 sequence is 21 residues long. Trimming removed 0 bases from V and 4 bases from J, with 32 bases in between. The CDR3 DNA follows: TGTGCCTGTGACACCCTCTTCTCCAACCACGGGGGAAATAAGTGGAGCGATAAACTCATCTTT. This gives the protein CACDTLFSNHGGNKWSDKLIF.

A remark on this clone: The translation of this DNA and the TCRdb protein of a much larger clone differ at residue 13, probably owing to a read error; the protein shown here is translated from the DNA. The rearrangement links TRDV2 to TRDJ1; no clear D gene. The CDR3 spans 16 residues. From germline, CDR1 is GEAIGNYY and CDR2 EKD. V dropped 0 bases and J dropped 9 bases, with 22 bases sitting between them. The CDR3 DNA sequence: TGTGCCTGTGACACCGTAGCCCCAACAACCGAATGGGAACTCATCTTT. It encodes CACDTVAPTTEWELIF.

This clone was seen only a few times. The translation of this DNA and the TCRdb protein of a much larger clone differ at residue 15, probably owing to a read error; the protein shown here is translated from the DNA. The chain joins TRDV1 to TRDJ2, with 8 bases matching TRDD2. Germline V gene sequence: CDR1 TSWWSYY, CDR2 QGS. After removal of 2 bases from V and 0 bases from J, the junction contained 26 bases not matched to a gene. This CDR3 is 24 amino acids long. The CDR3: CALGEGLSGRILPTHPALTAQLFF. CDR3 in DNA: TGTGCTCTTGGGGAAGGTTTGTCTGGTAGGATACTTCCTACCCACCCCGCTTTGACAGCACAACTCTTCTTT.

This clone was seen a handful of times. The likely explanation is a read error, given a far larger clone one base away. This rearrangement joins TRDV2 to TRDJ1, with D tentatively TRDD3 (5 bases). Germline V CDR1 and CDR2: GEAIGNYY, EKD. The length of the CDR3 is 16 residues. The V gene lost 5 bases and the J gene lost 3 bases, with 21 bases spanning the gap. DNA of the CDR3: TGTGCCTGTGTGGGGCTGGTGGGGACCTCCTCCGATAAACTCATCTTT. It codes for CACVGLVGTSSDKLIF.

This clone appeared a few times. This is likely an artifact of a read error, given a far larger clone one base away. V is TRDV2 and J is TRDJ1, with 13 bases identical to TRDD3. The V and J ends lost 3 bases and 3 bases, in that order; junction bases with no gene match: 12. CDR3 length equals 18 residues. Germline values: CDR1 GEAIGNYY, CDR2 EKD. CDR3 residues: CACDLLGDTRGDADKLIF. CDR3 sequence (DNA): TGTGCCTGTGACCTACTGGGGGATACGCGAGGTGACGCCGATAAACTCATCTTT.

Of note for this clone: A single base is all that separates this from a far larger clone, so a read error is likely. In the same sample, other DNA sequences code for this CDR3. This rearrangement joins TRDV2 to TRDJ3; 9 nucleotides agree with TRDD3. CDR1 and CDR2 (germline): GEAIGNYY, EKD. There are 22 residues in the CDR3. V shed 3 bases, J shed 3 bases, and the junction held 20 bases outside the gene matches. The CDR3 coding sequence is TGTGCCTGTGACCCTACTGGGACTGGGGGACTAGAACGGGACTGGGACACCCGACAGATGTTTTTC. Translating gives CACDPTGTGGLERDWDTRQMFF.

There are a few counts of this clone. TCRdb's protein for this DNA is that of a much larger clone and differs from the translation at residue 13, likely a read error; the protein shown is the DNA translation. The chain is built from TRDV1 and TRDJ2; TRDD3 might be the D (6 bases). Germline CDR1 is TSWWSYY and CDR2 is QGS. The CDR3 covers 24 residues. V gave up 2 bases and J gave up 0 bases, with 34 bases separating them. The CDR3 nucleotides read TGTGCTCTTGGGGAAGGTTTGTCTGGTAGGATACTTCTTACCTACCCCGCTTTGACAGCACAACTCTTCTTT. Residues: CALGEGLSGRILLTYPALTAQLFF.

As for this clone: This likely traces to a read error, being one base from a far larger clone. V usage is TRDV2 and J usage is TRDJ1; D might be TRDD2 or TRDD3, each matching 5 bases. This CDR3 contains 20 residues. V lost 4 bases and J 3 bases, leaving 32 bases between the germline ends. Per germline, CDR1 GEAIGNYY and CDR2 EKD. This chain's CDR3 is CACEALFQRDTRMDADKLIF. CDR3 in DNA: TGTGCCTGTGAGGCCCTCTTCCAGCGCGATACCCGGATGGACGCCGATAAACTCATCTTT.

Only a few counts were recorded for this clone. Only one base separates this from a far larger clonotype, so it likely reflects a read error. The rearrangement uses TRDV2 and TRDJ1; tentatively, D is TRDD3 (6 bases). Germline V gives CDR1 GEAIGNYY, CDR2 EKD. The CDR3 extends over 18 amino acids. Trimming took 3 bases from V and 0 from J, leaving 22 bases between them. The CDR3 loop is CACDSLRGDPSYTDKLIF. The CDR3 DNA reads TGTGCCTGTGACTCCCTACGGGGGGACCCCTCGTACACCGATAAACTCATCTTT.

This clone was counted a few times. A far larger clone lies a single base away; this is likely a read error. This same CDR3 is encoded by further DNA sequences in the sample. The rearrangement uses TRDV2 and TRDJ1; the D is unclear. Germline V gene data show CDR1 as GEAIGNYY and CDR2 as EKD. V lost 3 bases and J lost 0, with 13 bases in between. The CDR3 is 15 residues long. The CDR3 DNA is TGTGCCTGTGACCCCGTACAACCGTACACCGATAAACTCATCTTT. The encoded protein is CACDPVQPYTDKLIF.

This clone was seen a few times. V gene TRDV2 combines with J gene TRDJ1, with D uncertain. Trimming took off 1 base at V and 0 bases at J, with 11 bases between the two ends. The CDR3 runs 15 residues. Germline CDR1 and CDR2: GEAIGNYY and EKD. CDR3 residues: CACDTQWAYTDKLIF. The CDR3 region has the DNA TGTGCCTGTGACACTCAATGGGCTTACACCGATAAACTCATCTTT.

This clone turned up a few times. This may stem from a read error, because a much larger clone lies one nucleotide away. This same CDR3 is encoded by further DNA sequences in the sample. The chain employs TRDV1 and TRDJ1; TRDD3 might be the D (6 bases). The CDR3 sequence is 13 residues long. In germline, CDR1 is TSWWSYY, CDR2 QGS. Trimming left V 9 bases short and J 7 bases short, with 18 bases between. In DNA, the CDR3 is TGTGCTCTCGGCTCTGGGGCAGGGCTTAAACTCATCTTT. Its protein product is CALGSGAGLKLIF.

Turning to this clone: With a far larger clone one base away, a read error is the likely cause. V is TRDV2 and J is TRDJ1, with 9 bases matching TRDD3. Trimming at V came to 3 bases and at J to 0 bases, leaving 19 bases not matched to a gene. The V gene's germline CDR1 is GEAIGNYY and CDR2 EKD. This CDR3 is built from 20 residues. The CDR3 nucleotides read TGTGCCTGTGACCCCCTGAGGGGAAGGGGGATACTCTCGGACACCGATAAACTCATCTTT. Translating it yields CACDPLRGRGILSDTDKLIF.

By its share, this clone is medium-sized. The chain has TRDV1 and TRDJ1; tentatively, D is TRDD3 (6 bases). Germline assignment: CDR1 TSWWSYY and CDR2 QGS. The CDR3 runs 17 residues. V shed 6 bases and J shed 9 bases, with 29 bases lying between them. CDR3 coding DNA: TGTGCTCTTGGTGCCTTCGCCCTTTTGGGGGCCCCCTCGGAACTCATCTTT. Amino acid sequence: CALGAFALLGAPSELIF.

Comments on this clone: A read error likely explains this, since a far larger clone differs by one base. Other DNA sequences in this specimen translate into the identical CDR3. The rearrangement links TRDV1 to TRDJ2; TRDD2 aligns across 8 bases. With V trimmed by 2 bases and J by 0 bases, 26 bases remained unmatched. Germline-derived CDR1 and CDR2 are TSWWSYY and QGS. This CDR3 is built from 24 residues. CDR3 DNA sequence: TGTGCTCTTGGGGAAGGCTTGTCTGGTAGGATACTTCCTACCTACCCCGCTTTGACAGCACAACTCTTCTTT. Its protein is CALGEGLSGRILPTYPALTAQLFF.

This clone appeared a few times. A single base is all that separates this from a far larger clone, so a read error is likely. Other DNA sequences in the same sample also yield this CDR3. The chain couples TRDV2 to TRDJ1; 7 bases fit TRDD3. CDR1 is GEAIGNYY, CDR2 EKD, per germline. This CDR3 spans 16 amino acids. The trim removed 0 bases at V and 3 bases at J, leaving 9 bases unmatched. CDR3 bases: TGTGCCTGTGACACCGTTAGTGGATACGCGCCCGATAAACTCATCTTT. Translated, it gives CACDTVSGYAPDKLIF.

For this clone: A far larger clone is just one base off, so this is likely a read error. The chain employs TRDV2 and TRDJ1; 7 positions match TRDD3. Germline trimming cut 3 bases from V and 4 bases from J; bases unmatched to any gene: 16. The germline gives CDR1 GEAIGNYY, CDR2 EKD. This CDR3 spans 17 amino acids. The CDR3 DNA sequence: TGTGCCTGTGACGCCGTACTGGGGCGACAACAAAACGATAAACTCATCTTT. This gives the protein CACDAVLGRQQNDKLIF.

This clone was observed a handful of times. The protein that TCRdb holds for this DNA derives from a much larger clone and differs from the translated DNA at residue 8, which likely indicates a read error; the protein shown here is translated from the DNA. The chain uses TRDV2 and TRDJ1; D is uncertain. This CDR3 region has 16 residues. Germline CDR1 and CDR2: GEAIGNYY and EKD. CDR3 loop: CACDTVGYKRTDKLIF. DNA of the CDR3: TGTGCCTGCGACACCGTCGGGTATAAAAGAACCGATAAACTCATCTTT.

In regard to this clone: It is likely a read error: a sequence one base away is far more abundant. J is TRDJ1 and V is TRDV2; TRDD3 matches 7 bases. V lost 2 bases, J lost 4 bases, and 9 bases stayed unmatched. The germline V gene has CDR1 GEAIGNYY and CDR2 EKD. This CDR3 is built from 15 residues. CDR3 sequence (DNA): TGTGCCTGTGACAGCCTGAGGGATACTGGCGATAAACTCATCTTT. The encoded protein is CACDSLRDTGDKLIF.